The rows below give T cell receptor beta chains drawn from one sample of a study of robustness of blood B and T cell sequencing. TCRdb recomputed calls from the PCR reads with MiXCR, one row per CDR3 protein. Among fewer than 1,900 distinct CDR3 sequences, about 64% were seen once, and the ten largest hold about a third. Sequencing was done on a sample of peripheral blood. The source is a human donor in good health. Both conserved end residues are part of each CDR3. The D gene is left open where the match is weak. Clone sizes are given selectively: once, few, many, or a class where the clone is expanded.

clone size,D gene,J gene,V gene,CDR3 DNA,CDR3 protein
NA,TRBD1,TRBJ2-7,TRBV4-2,TGTGCCAGCAGCCCCCTGACAGGGTCCTACGAGCAGTACTTC,CASSPLTGSYEQYF
few,NA,TRBJ2-1,TRBV7-3,TGTGCCAGCAGCCCGGACGGGAGCAATGAGCAGTTCTTC,CASSPDGSNEQFF
NA,TRBD1,TRBJ2-2,TRBV9,TGTGCCAGCAGCGATCCCGACAGGGCCGGAAACGGGGAGCTGTTTTTT,CASSDPDRAGNGELFF
NA,NA,TRBJ2-7,TRBV11-1,TGTGCCAGCAGCTTCGCCGAAACCCTGACCTACGAGCAGTACTTC,CASSFAETLTYEQYF
NA,NA,TRBJ1-1,TRBV6-1,TGTGCCAGCAGTAGGTCGGGGGCGAGGGAAGCTTTCTTT,CASSRSGAREAFF
NA,NA,TRBJ2-1,TRBV12-3/TRBV12-4,TGTGCCAGCAGTCCTAGTGGTAGCACCTACAATGAGCAGCTCTTC,CASSPSGSTYNEQLF
NA,NA,TRBJ2-1,TRBV10-3,TGTGCCATCAGGGGAAATGAGCAGTTCTTC,CAIRGNEQFF
NA,NA,TRBJ1-6,TRBV27,TGTGCCAGCAGGGGACATCCGGATTCACCCCTCCACTTT,CASRGHPDSPLHF
NA,TRBD2,TRBJ2-7,TRBV5-1,TGCGCCAGCAGCTTACTAGCGGGGGCTTTCAACGAGCAGTACTTC,CASSLLAGAFNEQYF
NA,TRBD1,TRBJ2-7,TRBV2,TGTGCCAGCAGTGAAGGAGGGGGCGGCTACGAGCAGTACTTC,CASSEGGGGYEQYF
NA,NA,TRBJ2-3,TRBV5-5,TGTGCCAGCAGCTGGGGGGAGGTTAATACGCAGTATTTT,CASSWGEVNTQYF
NA,NA,TRBJ1-2,TRBV20-1,TGCAGTGCTACTCTGGCCTTCAACTATGGCTACACCTTC,CSATLAFNYGYTF
NA,NA,TRBJ1-1,TRBV5-1,TGCGCCAGCTCCGAAGGTCTGCTGAACACTGAAGCTTTCTTT,CASSEGLLNTEAFF
NA,NA,TRBJ2-3,TRBV20-1,TGCAGTGCTAGCCAGACTCCGGGACCGATGATCTATTTT,CSASQTPGPMIYF
NA,TRBD2,TRBJ2-7,TRBV7-9,TGTGCCAGCAGCTTGTCGGTTGGTAGCGGGGAGTACGAGCAGTACTTC,CASSLSVGSGEYEQYF